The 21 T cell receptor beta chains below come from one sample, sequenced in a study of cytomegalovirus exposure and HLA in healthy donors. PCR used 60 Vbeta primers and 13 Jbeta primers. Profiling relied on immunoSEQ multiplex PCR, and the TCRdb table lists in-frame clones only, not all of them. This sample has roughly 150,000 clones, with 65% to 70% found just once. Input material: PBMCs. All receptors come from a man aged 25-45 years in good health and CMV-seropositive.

The CDR3 spells CASSAQGAGETQYF. CDR3 nucleotides: TGTGCCAGCAGCGCACAGGGGGCTGGGGAGACCCAGTACTTC. The rearrangement joins TRBV7-3 to TRBJ2-5; 9 nucleotides match TRBD1. V gave up 5 bases and J gave up 5 bases; unmatched junction bases: 6. Germline V gene sequence: CDR1 SGHTA, CDR2 FQGTGA. The CDR3 runs to 14 residues.

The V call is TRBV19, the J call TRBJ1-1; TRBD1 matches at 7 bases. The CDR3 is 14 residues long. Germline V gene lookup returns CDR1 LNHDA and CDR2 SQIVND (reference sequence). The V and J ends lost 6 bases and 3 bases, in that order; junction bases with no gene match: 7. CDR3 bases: TGTGCCAGTAGCGAGGGGGCCTGGGACACTGAAGCTTTCTTT. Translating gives CASSEGAWDTEAFF.

The CDR3 spells CASSLGLLSSYNEQFF. CDR3 nucleotide sequence: TGCGCCAGCAGCTTGGGACTCCTAAGCTCCTACAATGAGCAGTTCTTC. V gene TRBV5-1 combines with J gene TRBJ2-1, with no clear D. Deletions cut 0 bases from V and 0 bases from J, with 10 bases between. Germline V gene sequence: CDR1 SGHRS, CDR2 YFSETQ. The CDR3 loop spans 16 amino acids.

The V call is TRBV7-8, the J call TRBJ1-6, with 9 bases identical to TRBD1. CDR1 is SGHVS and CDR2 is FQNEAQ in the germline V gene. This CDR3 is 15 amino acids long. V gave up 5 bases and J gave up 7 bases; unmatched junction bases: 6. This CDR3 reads CASSPGTGHNSPLHF. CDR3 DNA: TGTGCCAGCAGCCCAGGGACAGGGCACAATTCACCCCTCCACTTT. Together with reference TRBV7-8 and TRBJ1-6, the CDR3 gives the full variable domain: GAGVSQSPRYKVAKRGQDVALRCDPISGHVSLFWYQQALGQGPEFLTYFQNEAQLDKSGLPSDRFFAERPEGSVSTLKIQRTQQEDSAVYLCASSPGTGHNSPLHFGNGTRLTVT.

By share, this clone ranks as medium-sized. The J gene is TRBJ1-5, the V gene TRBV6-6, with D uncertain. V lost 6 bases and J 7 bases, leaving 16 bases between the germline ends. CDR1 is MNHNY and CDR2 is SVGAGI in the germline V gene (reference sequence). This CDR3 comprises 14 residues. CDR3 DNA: TGTGCCAGCAGCCACGAGGGAGGGAGGCAGCCCCAGCATTTT. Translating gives CASSHEGGRQPQHF.

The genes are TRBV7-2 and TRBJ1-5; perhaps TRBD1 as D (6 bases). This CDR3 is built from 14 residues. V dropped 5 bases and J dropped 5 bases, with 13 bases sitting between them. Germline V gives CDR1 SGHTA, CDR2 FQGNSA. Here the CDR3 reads CASSLGQSHQPQHF. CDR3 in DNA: TGTGCCAGCAGCCTCGGACAGAGCCATCAGCCCCAGCATTTT.

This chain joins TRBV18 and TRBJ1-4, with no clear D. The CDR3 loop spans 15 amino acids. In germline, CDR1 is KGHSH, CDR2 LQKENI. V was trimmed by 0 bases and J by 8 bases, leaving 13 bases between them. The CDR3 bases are TGTGCCAGCTCACCACCCGGAGAGGGTGGAGAAAAACTGTTTTTT. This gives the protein CASSPPGEGGEKLFF.

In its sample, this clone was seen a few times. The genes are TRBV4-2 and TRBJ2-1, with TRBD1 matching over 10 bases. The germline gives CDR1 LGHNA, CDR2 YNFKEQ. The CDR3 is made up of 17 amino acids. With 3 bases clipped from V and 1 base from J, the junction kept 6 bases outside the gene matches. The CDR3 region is CASSHDRQGASYNEQFF. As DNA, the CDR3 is TGTGCCAGCAGCCACGACAGACAGGGGGCATCCTACAATGAGCAGTTCTTC.

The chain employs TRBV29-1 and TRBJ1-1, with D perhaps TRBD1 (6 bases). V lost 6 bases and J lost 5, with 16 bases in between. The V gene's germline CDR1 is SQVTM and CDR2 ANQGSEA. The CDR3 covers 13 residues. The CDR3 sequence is CSVSGTPGTEAFF. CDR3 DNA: TGCAGCGTCTCCGGGACACCGGGGACTGAAGCTTTCTTT.

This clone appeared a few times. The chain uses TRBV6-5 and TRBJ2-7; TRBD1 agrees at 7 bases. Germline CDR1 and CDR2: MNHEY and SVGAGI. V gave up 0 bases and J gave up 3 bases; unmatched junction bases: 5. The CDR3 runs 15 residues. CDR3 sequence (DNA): TGTGCCAGCAGTTACTCCTTCAGGGGGATCTACGAGCAGTACTTC. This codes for CASSYSFRGIYEQYF.

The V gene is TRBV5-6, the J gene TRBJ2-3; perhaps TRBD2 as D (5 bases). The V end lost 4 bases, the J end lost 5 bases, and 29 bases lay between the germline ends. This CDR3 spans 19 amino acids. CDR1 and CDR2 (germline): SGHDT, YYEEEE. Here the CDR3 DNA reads TGTGCCAGCAGCCCCTTCCTCATGAATCTCCGTCGAGGAGGAGATACGCAGTATTTT. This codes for CASSPFLMNLRRGGDTQYF.

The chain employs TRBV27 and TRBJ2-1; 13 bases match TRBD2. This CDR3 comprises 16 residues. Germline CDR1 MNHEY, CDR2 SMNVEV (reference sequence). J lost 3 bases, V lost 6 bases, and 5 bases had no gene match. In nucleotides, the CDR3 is TGTGCCAGCAGCCCCGGGACTAGCGGGGTCTACAATGAGCAGTTCTTC. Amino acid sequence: CASSPGTSGVYNEQFF.

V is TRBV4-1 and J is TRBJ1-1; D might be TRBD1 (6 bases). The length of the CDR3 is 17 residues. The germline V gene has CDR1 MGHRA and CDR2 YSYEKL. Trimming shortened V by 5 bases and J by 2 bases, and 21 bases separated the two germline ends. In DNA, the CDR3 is TGCGCCAGCAGCGCGCGGGGGGCCGAGGAGATAAACACTGAAGCTTTCTTT. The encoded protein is CASSARGAEEINTEAFF.

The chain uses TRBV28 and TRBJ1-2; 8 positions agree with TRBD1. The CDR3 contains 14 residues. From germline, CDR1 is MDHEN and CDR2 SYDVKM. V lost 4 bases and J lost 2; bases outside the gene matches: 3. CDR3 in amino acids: CASSSGTGNYGYTF. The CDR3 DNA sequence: TGTGCCAGCAGTTCGGGGACAGGAAACTATGGCTACACCTTC.

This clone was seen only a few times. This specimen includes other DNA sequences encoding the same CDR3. CDR3 amino acids: CASSLVPALGRGPMVAFF. The CDR3 DNA reads TGTGCCAGCAGCTTGGTGCCGGCCCTTGGGAGGGGCCCTATGGTAGCTTTCTTT. The V and J genes are TRBV5-8 and TRBJ1-1; D might be TRBD1 (5 bases). CDR1 is SGHTS, CDR2 YDEGEE, per germline. CDR3 length: 18 amino acids. V lost 0 bases and J lost 10, with 28 bases in between.

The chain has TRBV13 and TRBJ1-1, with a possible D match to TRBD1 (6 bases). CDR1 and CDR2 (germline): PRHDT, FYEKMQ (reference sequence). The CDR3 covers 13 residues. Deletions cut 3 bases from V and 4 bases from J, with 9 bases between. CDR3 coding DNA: TGTGCCAGCAGCTTGGAAGGGGGCACTGAAGCTTTCTTT. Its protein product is CASSLEGGTEAFF.

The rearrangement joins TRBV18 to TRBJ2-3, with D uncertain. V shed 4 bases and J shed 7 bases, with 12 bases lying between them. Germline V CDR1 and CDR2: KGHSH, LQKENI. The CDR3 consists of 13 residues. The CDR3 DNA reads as TGTGCCAGCTCACTCCCGTATTTAAATACGCAGTATTTT. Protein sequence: CASSLPYLNTQYF. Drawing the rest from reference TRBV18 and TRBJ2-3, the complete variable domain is NAGVMQNPRHLVRRRGQEARLRCSPMKGHSHVYWYRQLPEEGLKFMVYLQKENIIDESGMPKERFSAEFPKEGPSILRIQQVVRGDSAAYFCASSLPYLNTQYFGPGTRLTVL.

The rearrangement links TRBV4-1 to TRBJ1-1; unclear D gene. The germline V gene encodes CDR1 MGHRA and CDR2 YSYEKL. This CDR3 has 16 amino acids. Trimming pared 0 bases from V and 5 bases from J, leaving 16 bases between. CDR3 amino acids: CASSQDFPPGWTEAFF. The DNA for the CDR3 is TGCGCCAGCAGCCAAGATTTTCCCCCGGGATGGACTGAAGCTTTCTTT.

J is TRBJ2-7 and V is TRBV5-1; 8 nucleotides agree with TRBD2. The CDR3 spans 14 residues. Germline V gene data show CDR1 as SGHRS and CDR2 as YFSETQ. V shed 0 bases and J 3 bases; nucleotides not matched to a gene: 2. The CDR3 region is CASSLERESYEQYF. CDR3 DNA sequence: TGCGCCAGCAGCTTGGAGCGGGAGAGCTACGAGCAGTACTTC.

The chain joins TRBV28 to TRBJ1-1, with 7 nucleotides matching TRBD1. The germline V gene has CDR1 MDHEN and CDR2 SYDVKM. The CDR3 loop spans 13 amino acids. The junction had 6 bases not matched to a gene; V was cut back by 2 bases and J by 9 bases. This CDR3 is CASSLSRDRKAFF. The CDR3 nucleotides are TGTGCCAGCAGTTTAAGCCGGGACAGAAAAGCTTTCTTT. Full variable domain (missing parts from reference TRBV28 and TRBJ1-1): DVKVTQSSRYLVKRTGEKVFLECVQDMDHENMFWYRQDPGLGLRLIYFSYDVKMKEKGDIPEGYSVSREKKERFSLILESASTNQTSMYLCASSLSRDRKAFFGQGTRLTVV.

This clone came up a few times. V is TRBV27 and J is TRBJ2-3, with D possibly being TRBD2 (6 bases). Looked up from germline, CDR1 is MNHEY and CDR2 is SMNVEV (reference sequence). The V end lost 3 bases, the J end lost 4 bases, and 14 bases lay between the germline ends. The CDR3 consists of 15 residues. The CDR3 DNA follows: TGTGCCAGCAGTTTCGGGGGACCGCAGTCAGATACGCAGTATTTT. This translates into CASSFGGPQSDTQYF.